This paragraph reports one T cell receptor beta chain. Its antigen has not been determined. Per-base quality was not reported, and no clone a single base away is much larger than it. The data were obtained in a study of blood T cell repertoires in COVID-19 (dated by TCRdb to 2019 to 2021). In terms of the full investigation: Samples covering the acute and convalescent phases of COVID-19 were provided by collaborators in the United States, Italy and Spain. The prospective study material was composed of cDNA or gDNA derived from T cells, B-cell-depleted T cells, or PBMCs. Where available, HLA class I and class II types were obtained from metadata supplied by the sample provider rather than from assay-based typing. The samples were drawn from two sources: the first 160 participants of the ongoing ImmuneRACE study, and 1,200 or so subjects contributed by 6 global collaborators. The dataset comprised deeply sampled blood TCRbeta repertoires from subjects exposed to, actively infected with, or recovered from COVID-19. Sample metadata almost always included a de-identified subject ID, COVID-19 status, age in years and sex. A freely available public database, intended as a resource for researchers studying the immune response to SARS-CoV-2, is where the repertoires were released.

The CDR3 sequence holds 11 residues, the cysteine and phenylalanine included. The entry retains the CDR3 DNA only, 33 bases that are in frame from base 1. CDR1 SQVTM and CDR2 ANQGSEA are derived from the germline V gene. Trimming removed 0 bases from V and 7 bases from J, leaving 5 bases between the germline ends. Results and caveats for the whole study, not just this receptor: Clinical and demographic metadata were provided uncurated, with the amount varying by source and participant.

The immunoSEQ Assay, a bias-controlled multiplex PCR, was used to amplify TCRbeta CDR3 regions from genomic DNA. In the paper's pipeline: The number of nucleated cells in each sample was estimated from the amplification of reference gene primers within the assay. Sequence reads were collapsed and filtered to measure the absolute abundance of every unique TCRbeta CDR3 rearrangement. For each sample, productive Simpson clonality was calculated as the square root of Simpson's diversity index across productive rearrangements. What TCRdb holds here is the immuneACCESS table cut down to in-frame rearrangements. Part of the clones is not present; checked against another copy, under half of the missing clones reflect an unresolved V gene, and the others are unexplained. The V and J calls and clone size come from that table; D and trimming were worked out from the DNA. The sample data list 200,000 to 250,000 clones, and around 84% of these were observed just once. In total, the top ten clones hold roughly 6.2% of the sample.

Participants in the prospective study were aged about 18 to 90 years, lived in some 24 United States geographic areas, and enrolled through a virtual design. To assign participants to cohorts, the prospective study relied on clinical history that participants themselves reported in a screening survey and a study questionnaire. Recovered participants in ImmuneRACE Cohort 3 were defined by two consecutive negative NP/OP PCR tests, clearance by a healthcare professional, or resolution of symptoms. Each participant in the prospective study had whole blood, serum and a nasopharyngeal or oropharyngeal swab collected by mobile phlebotomists. Additional blood draws and questionnaires over an approximately two-month period could optionally be provided by prospective study participants. Before DNA extraction, prospective study blood samples were shipped either frozen or at room temperature.

The V gene is TRBV29-1 and the J gene is TRBJ2-3; no D gene call is confident. The sequencing sample was made of PBMCs or T cells enriched from blood (not recorded which). The TCR was taken from a woman aged 40 to 50 who had recovered from COVID-19. The CDR3 has the sequence CSVEESYTQYF. The nucleotide sequence reads TGCAGCGTTGAAGAATCCTATACGCAGTATTTT.